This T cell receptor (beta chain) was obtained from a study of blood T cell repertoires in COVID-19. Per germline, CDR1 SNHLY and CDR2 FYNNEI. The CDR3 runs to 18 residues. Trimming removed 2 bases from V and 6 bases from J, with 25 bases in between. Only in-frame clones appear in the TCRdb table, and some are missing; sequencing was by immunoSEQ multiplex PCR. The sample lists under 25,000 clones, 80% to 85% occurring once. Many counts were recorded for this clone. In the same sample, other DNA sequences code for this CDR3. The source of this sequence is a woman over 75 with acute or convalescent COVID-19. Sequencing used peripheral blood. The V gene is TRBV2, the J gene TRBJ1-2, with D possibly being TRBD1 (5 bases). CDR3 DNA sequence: TGTGCCAGCAGTGAACTCCCGCCAGGGTCGTTTGCAAAGGATGGCTACACCTTC. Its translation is CASSELPPGSFAKDGYTF. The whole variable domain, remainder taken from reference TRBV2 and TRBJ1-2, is EPEVTQTPSHQVTQMGQEVILRCVPISNHLYFYWYRQILGQKVEFLVSFYNNEISEKSEIFDDQFSVERPDGSNFTLKIRSTKLEDSAMYFCASSELPPGSFAKDGYTFGSGTRLTVV.